These 17 T cell receptor beta chains share one sample of origin, sequenced in a study of early T cells in non-severe SARS-CoV-2 infection. TCRdb re-derived calls from the 5' RACE reads in MiXCR, one entry per CDR3 protein. Here the sample spans tens of thousands of distinct CDR3 sequences, approximately 15% being singletons. Sequences were obtained from whole blood. Receptors were obtained from an adult who was a healthcare worker with PCR-confirmed SARS-CoV-2 infection or an uninfected control (not recorded which).

The table lists this clonotype with a few counts. V is TRBV7-3 and J is TRBJ2-1; D may correspond to TRBD1 or TRBD2 (6 bases each). This CDR3 is 14 amino acids long. V lost 1 base, J lost 9 bases, and 13 bases lay in between. CDR1 is SGHTA and CDR2 is FQGTGA in the germline V gene. The CDR3 nucleotides are TGTGCCAGCAGCTTAAGCCCGGGGGCTTCTGAGCAGTTCTTC. Translating gives CASSLSPGASEQFF. The whole variable domain, remainder taken from reference TRBV7-3 and TRBJ2-1, is GAGVSQTPSNKVTEKGKYVELRCDPISGHTALYWYRQSLGQGPEFLIYFQGTGAADDSGLPNDRFFAVRPEGSVSTLKIQRTERGDSAVYLCASSLSPGASEQFFGPGTRLTVL.

Points on this clonotype: The junction does not match germline at one end; this may be a read error. This chain uses TRBV10-3 with TRBJ1-2; D is uncertain. CDR1 ENHRY and CDR2 SYGVKD come from the germline V gene. This CDR3 contains 12 residues. The CDR3 DNA sequence: TGTGCCATCAGTGAAAGGGTTTATGACTACACCTTC. It translates to CAISERVYDYTF.

The chain is built from TRBV25-1 and TRBJ2-7; TRBD2 agrees at 14 bases. The CDR3 has 15 amino acids. Per the germline V gene, CDR1 is MGHDK and CDR2 is SYGVNS. J was trimmed by 7 bases and V by 4 bases; bases with no gene match: 6. CDR3 amino acids: CASSVTSGRADEQYF. CDR3 DNA: TGTGCCAGCAGTGTGACTAGCGGGAGGGCAGATGAGCAGTACTTC.

The chain joins TRBV29-1 to TRBJ2-7; tentative D call: TRBD1 (5 bases). This CDR3 has 12 amino acids. Trimming took 4 bases from V and 5 from J, leaving 12 bases between them. Germline-derived CDR1 and CDR2 are SQVTM and ANQGSEA. CDR3 sequence (DNA): TGCAGCGTTGGATGGGGCGTCAACGAGCAGTACTTC. Protein: CSVGWGVNEQYF.

The chain links TRBV7-8 to TRBJ1-4, with 9 bases matching TRBD1. Germline CDR1 SGHVS, CDR2 FQNEAQ. V lost 5 bases to trimming and J lost 8 bases; unmatched junction nucleotides: 6. The CDR3 has 14 residues. As DNA, the CDR3 is TGTGCCAGCAGCCCCGGGACAGGGAGCGAAAAACTGTTTTTT. Residues: CASSPGTGSEKLFF.

This clonotype showed up just a few times. This chain uses TRBV12-3 or TRBV12-4 with TRBJ1-3; D unclear. The CDR3 consists of 13 residues. The V gene lost 5 bases and the J gene lost 3 bases, with 8 bases spanning the gap. CDR3 nucleotides: TGTGCCAGCAGTCTACTCATTGGAAACACCATATATTTT. Its protein is CASSLLIGNTIYF.

Ten or more counts support this clonotype. The chain links TRBV5-5 to TRBJ2-3; 11 bases align to TRBD2. Germline CDR1 SGHKS, CDR2 YYEKEE (reference sequence). The ends lost 4 bases at V and 0 bases at J; junction bases unmatched: 4. This CDR3 is built from 16 residues. The CDR3 region is CASSTRLAGSTDTQYF. DNA for the CDR3: TGTGCCAGCAGCACCAGACTAGCGGGAAGCACAGATACGCAGTATTTT.

In this sample, this clonotype turned up many times. The chain is built from TRBV5-5 and TRBJ1-2; D not certain. Per germline, CDR1 SGHKS and CDR2 YYEKEE (reference sequence). The CDR3 totals 13 residues. V lost 2 bases to trimming and J lost 6 bases, with 11 bases between them. CDR3 region: CASSFAGQDGYTF. CDR3 nucleotide sequence: TGTGCCAGCAGCTTTGCGGGTCAAGATGGCTACACCTTC.

The rearrangement joins TRBV28 to TRBJ2-7; 7 nucleotides line up with TRBD2. V was pared by 5 bases and J by 3 bases, with 4 bases of the junction left unmatched. CDR1 MDHEN and CDR2 SYDVKM come from the germline V gene. This CDR3 has 13 residues. The CDR3 is CASSVRTSYEQYF. CDR3 sequence (DNA): TGTGCCAGCAGTGTTCGGACTAGCTACGAGCAGTACTTC.

The chain carries TRBV7-8 and TRBJ2-7, with D unresolved. There are 11 residues in the CDR3. V dropped 5 bases and J dropped 4 bases, with 6 bases sitting between them. Per the germline V gene, CDR1 is SGHVS and CDR2 is FQNEAQ. This CDR3 reads CASSAVYEQYF. The CDR3, as DNA: TGTGCCAGCAGCGCCGTATACGAGCAGTACTTC.

This clonotype was counted many times. The CDR3 DNA sequence: TGTGCCAGCAGTTCCCCGGTGGCGGGAGTTTGGGAGCAGTTCTTC. This translates into CASSSPVAGVWEQFF. The chain uses TRBV6-2 or TRBV6-3 and TRBJ2-1; TRBD2 agrees at 7 bases. The CDR3 has 15 residues. CDR1 MNHEY and CDR2 SVGEGT come from the germline V gene. J was trimmed by 10 bases and V by 4 bases; bases with no gene match: 13.

This chain connects TRBV9 to TRBJ1-2; no definite D call. The CDR3 length is 12 residues. The ends were cut back, 0 bases at V and 5 bases at J, with 5 bases in the middle. Looked up from germline, CDR1 is SGDLS and CDR2 is YYNGEE. For the CDR3, the DNA is TGTGCCAGCAGCGTAGACAGATATGGCTACACCTTC. Residues: CASSVDRYGYTF.

The chain joins TRBV7-9 to TRBJ2-1; 7 nucleotides align to TRBD2. Germline V gene lookup returns CDR1 SEHNR and CDR2 FQNEAQ (reference sequence). Trimming took 5 bases from V and 1 from J; bases not matched to a gene: 8. CDR3 size: 16 residues. CDR3 nucleotides: TGTGCCAGCAGCACAGCGCGGGGGACGTCCTACAATGAGCAGTTCTTC. Its protein is CASSTARGTSYNEQFF.

This clonotype was observed a handful of times. V usage is TRBV6-1 and J usage is TRBJ2-3; 10 bases map to TRBD2. V was clipped by 6 bases and J by 3 bases; unmatched bases: 6. The CDR3 loop spans 15 amino acids. The V gene's germline CDR1 is MNHNS and CDR2 SASEGT. CDR3 amino acids: CASRRLAGGTDTQYF. The CDR3 DNA is TGTGCCAGCAGAAGGTTAGCGGGAGGAACAGATACGCAGTATTTT.

This clonotype has more than one count but fewer than ten. This chain connects TRBV4-1 to TRBJ1-6; D gene unclear. CDR1 is MGHRA and CDR2 is YSYEKL in the germline V gene. The CDR3 is made up of 14 amino acids. Trimming removed 4 bases at V and 2 bases at J, with 6 bases between. CDR3 amino acids: CASSPRAYNSPLHF. The CDR3 nucleotides read TGCGCCAGCAGCCCCCGGGCCTATAATTCACCCCTCCACTTT.

The chain joins TRBV9 to TRBJ2-1; D is undetermined. Germline CDR1 reads SGDLS; CDR2 reads YYNGEE. V lost 0 bases and J lost 0, with 10 bases in between. The CDR3 consists of 16 residues. DNA for the CDR3: TGTGCCAGCAGCGTAGCTAGTGTCAGCTCCTACAATGAGCAGTTCTTC. Its protein is CASSVASVSSYNEQFF. Together with reference TRBV9 and TRBJ2-1, the CDR3 gives the full variable domain: DSGVTQTPKHLITATGQRVTLRCSPRSGDLSVYWYQQSLDQGLQFLIQYYNGEERAKGNILERFSAQQFPDLHSELNLSSLELGDSALYFCASSVASVSSYNEQFFGPGTRLTVL.

The J gene is TRBJ1-1, the V gene TRBV7-9; D not resolved. V gave up 4 bases and J gave up 8 bases, with 20 bases separating them. CDR1 is SEHNR and CDR2 is FQNEAQ in the germline V gene (reference sequence). CDR3 length equals 15 residues. CDR3 nucleotides: TGTGCCAGCAGCTCAATACAATACAGCGTCCCAGAAGCTTTCTTT. Translation gives CASSSIQYSVPEAFF.